This entry lists 17 T cell receptor beta chains sequenced from one sample in a study of shared clonotypes between healthy human individuals. Some clones are missing from TCRdb's copy, which holds only in-frame ones; the method was immunoSEQ multiplex PCR. Of around 1.4 million clones in the sample, 98% were seen once. The source material was naive CD4+ T cells sorted from blood. Specified subset: CD45RA+ positively selected. The receptors here all came from a man in his thirties or forties in good health.

The J gene is TRBJ1-1, the V gene TRBV7-8, with 8 bases aligning to TRBD1. J was trimmed by 4 bases and V by 5 bases; bases with no gene match: 6. This CDR3 has 14 amino acids. Germline V gives CDR1 SGHVS, CDR2 FQNEAQ. The CDR3 DNA follows: TGTGCCAGCAGCATAGACAGGGGAACCACTGAAGCTTTCTTT. It encodes CASSIDRGTTEAFF.

V is TRBV28 and J is TRBJ2-7; maybe TRBD2 (6 bases). This CDR3 spans 14 amino acids. V lost 5 bases and J 2 bases, leaving 13 bases between the germline ends. The germline V gene has CDR1 MDHEN and CDR2 SYDVKM. CDR3 loop: CASSVTSFPYEQYF. CDR3 in DNA: TGTGCCAGCAGTGTGACTAGTTTTCCCTACGAGCAGTACTTC.

This chain links TRBV28 with TRBJ2-7; D not certain. Germline CDR1 MDHEN, CDR2 SYDVKM. V was trimmed by 3 bases and J by 4 bases, leaving 10 bases between them. CDR3 length: 13 amino acids. The DNA of the CDR3 is TGTGCCAGCAGTTTCCCGCCCGGTTACGAGCAGTACTTC. Amino acid sequence: CASSFPPGYEQYF.

Of note for this clone: This CDR3 is also generated by other DNA sequences in the sample. This chain uses TRBV28 with TRBJ2-7; D gene uncertain. Between the trimmed V and J ends, which lost 6 bases and 3 bases, there was a span of 6 bases. The CDR3 totals 11 residues. Germline CDR1 reads MDHEN; CDR2 reads SYDVKM. The CDR3 spells CASRASYEQYF. For the CDR3, the DNA is TGTGCCAGCAGGGCTAGCTACGAGCAGTACTTC. Supplemented by reference TRBV28 and TRBJ2-7, the full variable domain reads DVKVTQSSRYLVKRTGEKVFLECVQDMDHENMFWYRQDPGLGLRLIYFSYDVKMKEKGDIPEGYSVSREKKERFSLILESASTNQTSMYLCASRASYEQYFGPGTRLTVT.

V usage is TRBV9 and J usage is TRBJ2-3; D is perhaps TRBD2 (6 bases). Trimming took off 0 bases at V and 1 base at J, with 9 bases between the two ends. CDR1 and CDR2 (germline): SGDLS, YYNGEE. There are 15 residues in the CDR3. Written as DNA, the CDR3 is TGTGCCAGCAGCGTAGCGGGGGACCGCACAGATACGCAGTATTTT. It translates to CASSVAGDRTDTQYF.

V usage is TRBV11-3 and J usage is TRBJ2-7, with 10 bases aligning to TRBD2. Losses at the gene ends were 0 bases for V and 6 bases for J; bases not matched to a gene: 2. This CDR3 has 14 amino acids. Germline CDR1 and CDR2: SGHNT and YENEEA. The CDR3 nucleotides read TGTGCCAGCAGCTTAGACGGGACTAGCGCCGAGCAGTACTTC. It is translated as CASSLDGTSAEQYF.

This sequence joins TRBV11-2 and TRBJ2-2; 7 bases are a match to TRBD1. Germline V gene sequence: CDR1 SGHAT, CDR2 FQNNGV. J lost 2 bases, V lost 2 bases, and 5 bases had no gene match. CDR3 length equals 16 residues. In DNA form, the CDR3 reads TGTGCCAGCAGCTTATTTCAGGGGGTAAACACCGGGGAGCTGTTTTTT. This sequence encodes CASSLFQGVNTGELFF.

The rearrangement joins TRBV15 to TRBJ2-1; TRBD2 matches 10 bases. The V and J ends lost 4 bases and 9 bases, in that order; junction bases with no gene match: 6. Germline V gene lookup returns CDR1 LNHNV and CDR2 YYDKDF (reference sequence). The CDR3 length is 14 residues. As DNA, the CDR3 is TGTGCCACCAGCACTAGCGGGAGTAGTTCTGAGCAGTTCTTC. It is translated as CATSTSGSSSEQFF. Full variable domain (outside the CDR3, taken from reference TRBV15 and TRBJ2-1): DAMVIQNPRYQVTQFGKPVTLSCSQTLNHNVMYWYQQKSSQAPKLLFHYYDKDFNNEADTPDNFQSRRPNTSFCFLDIRSPGLGDTAMYLCATSTSGSSSEQFFGPGTRLTVL.

V gene TRBV15 combines with J gene TRBJ2-7; D is perhaps TRBD1 or TRBD2 (5 bases each). V was clipped by 0 bases and J by 3 bases, with 9 bases between them. Germline CDR1 and CDR2: LNHNV and YYDKDF (reference sequence). This CDR3 contains 14 residues. The CDR3 DNA sequence: TGTGCCACCAGCAGAGAGAGGGACGGCTACGAGCAGTACTTC. This translates into CATSRERDGYEQYF.

The chain carries TRBV19 and TRBJ2-7, with 9 bases aligning to TRBD1. Unmatched junction bases numbered 8, after V lost 6 bases and J lost 2 bases. The CDR3 extends over 15 amino acids. The germline CDR1 and CDR2 sequences are LNHDA and SQIVND (reference sequence). CDR3 sequence reads: CASRNQDRGTYEQYF. CDR3 DNA sequence: TGTGCCAGTAGAAATCAGGACAGGGGAACCTACGAGCAGTACTTC.

This chain joins TRBV27 and TRBJ2-7; maybe TRBD1 (5 bases). The V end was cut by 2 bases, the J end by 6 bases, with 11 bases between. Germline lookup yields CDR1 MNHEY and CDR2 SMNVEV (reference sequence). There are 13 residues in the CDR3. The CDR3 is CASSLNQGSEQYF. The DNA for the CDR3 is TGTGCCAGCAGTTTAAATCAGGGTTCCGAGCAGTACTTC.

This sequence joins TRBV4-3 and TRBJ1-5; a weak D match, TRBD1 (5 bases). V was trimmed by 1 base and J by 6 bases, leaving 10 bases between them. CDR1 LGHNA and CDR2 YSLEER come from the germline V gene. The CDR3 consists of 14 residues. CDR3 amino acids: CASSQGGFGQPQHF. For the CDR3, the DNA is TGCGCCAGCAGCCAAGGGGGGTTCGGTCAGCCCCAGCATTTT.

This chain links TRBV2 with TRBJ2-5; D is unresolved. Germline V lookup: CDR1 SNHLY, CDR2 FYNNEI. This CDR3 is built from 12 residues. V gave up 5 bases and J gave up 5 bases, with 9 bases separating them. Here the CDR3 reads CASSLERETQYF. The CDR3 DNA is TGTGCCAGCAGTCTAGAACGGGAGACCCAGTACTTC.

Only one count was recorded for this clone. Other DNA sequences from this sample encode an identical CDR3 as well. V gene TRBV5-4 combines with J gene TRBJ2-7, with TRBD2 matching over 8 bases. Germline CDR1 is SGHNT and CDR2 is YYREEE (reference sequence). The V segment lost 0 bases and the J segment 1 base; nucleotides outside the gene matches: 0. The CDR3 is 14 amino acids. CDR3 bases: TGTGCCAGCAGCTTGGAGCGGGGGTCCTACGAGCAGTACTTC. Its protein is CASSLERGSYEQYF.

The V call is TRBV7-9, the J call TRBJ1-5, with no clear D. Trimming stripped 1 base from V and 1 base from J, with 11 bases between. Germline V lookup: CDR1 SEHNR, CDR2 FQNEAQ (reference sequence). The CDR3 length is 16 residues. The CDR3 DNA is TGTGCCAGCAGCTTAGAATCTGGACGGAGCAATCAGCCCCAGCATTTT. It specifies CASSLESGRSNQPQHF.

The chain carries TRBV10-3 and TRBJ2-2, with 7 bases fitting TRBD1. V dropped 8 bases and J dropped 0; count of bases not matched to a gene: 9. This CDR3 is 16 amino acids long. Germline lookup yields CDR1 ENHRY and CDR2 SYGVKD. CDR3 DNA sequence: TGTGCCATCTCTAGACAGGGCGCTTCGAACACCGGGGAGCTGTTTTTT. As protein: CAISRQGASNTGELFF.

V is TRBV5-1 and J is TRBJ2-1, with 10 bases fitting TRBD2. The CDR3 is 15 amino acids. The trim removed 3 bases at V and 4 bases at J, leaving 4 bases unmatched. Per the germline V gene, CDR1 is SGHRS and CDR2 is YFSETQ. DNA of the CDR3: TGCGCCAGCAGCTCAACTAGCGGGGCTTACAATGAGCAGTTCTTC. Translation: CASSSTSGAYNEQFF.